Sequencing of this T cell receptor beta chain was carried out in a study of T cell responses to AZD1222 COVID-19 vaccine. CDR3 length: 13 amino acids. V was pared by 4 bases and J by 8 bases, with 14 bases between. CDR1 and CDR2 (germline): SNHLY, FYNNEI. Profiling relied on immunoSEQ multiplex PCR, and the TCRdb table lists in-frame clones only, not all of them. The data show over 120,000 clones, roughly 92% seen once. The sample was peripheral blood, taken on day 0 of AZD1222 vaccination. This sequence originates from an adult in good health. The rearrangement uses TRBV2 and TRBJ1-1, with TRBD1 as a possible D gene (5 bases). The CDR3: CASSVGREREAFF. In DNA, the CDR3 is TGTGCCAGCAGTGTCGGCAGGGAGAGGGAAGCTTTCTTT.